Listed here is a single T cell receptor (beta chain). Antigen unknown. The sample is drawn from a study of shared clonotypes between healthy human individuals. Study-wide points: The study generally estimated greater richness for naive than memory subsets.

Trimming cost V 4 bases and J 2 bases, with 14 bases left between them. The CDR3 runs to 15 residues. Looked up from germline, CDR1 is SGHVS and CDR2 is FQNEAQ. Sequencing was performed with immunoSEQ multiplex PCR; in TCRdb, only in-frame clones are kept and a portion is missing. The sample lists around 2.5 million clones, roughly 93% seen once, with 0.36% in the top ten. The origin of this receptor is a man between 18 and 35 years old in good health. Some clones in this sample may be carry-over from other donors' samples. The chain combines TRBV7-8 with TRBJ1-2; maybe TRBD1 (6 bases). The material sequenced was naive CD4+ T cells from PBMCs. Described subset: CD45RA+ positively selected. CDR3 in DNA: TGTGCCAGCAGCTCGCAAACCGGGACAAACTATGGCTACACCTTC. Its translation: CASSSQTGTNYGYTF.